The entry that follows covers one TCR beta chain sequence. The junction shows a germline mismatch at one end, possibly a read error. TCRdb itself ran the 5' RACE reads through MiXCR, one entry per CDR3 protein. This sample has 1.5 million or so distinct CDR3 sequences; around 33% occur once, and the top ten carry about 0.25%. This entry is derived from a study of identical twins. Each donor (without exception) was a healthy Caucasian. The CDR3 runs to 14 residues. The germline V gene has CDR1 SNHLY and CDR2 FYNNEI. The receptor was isolated from a newborn girl in good health. The sequencing input was cord blood. The chain combines TRBV2 with TRBJ1-6, with a tentative D call TRBD1 (5 bases). CDR3 sequence (DNA): TGTGCCAGCAGCTCCCGGGACCGATATTCACCCCTCCCCTTT. This translates into CASSSRDRYSPLPF.